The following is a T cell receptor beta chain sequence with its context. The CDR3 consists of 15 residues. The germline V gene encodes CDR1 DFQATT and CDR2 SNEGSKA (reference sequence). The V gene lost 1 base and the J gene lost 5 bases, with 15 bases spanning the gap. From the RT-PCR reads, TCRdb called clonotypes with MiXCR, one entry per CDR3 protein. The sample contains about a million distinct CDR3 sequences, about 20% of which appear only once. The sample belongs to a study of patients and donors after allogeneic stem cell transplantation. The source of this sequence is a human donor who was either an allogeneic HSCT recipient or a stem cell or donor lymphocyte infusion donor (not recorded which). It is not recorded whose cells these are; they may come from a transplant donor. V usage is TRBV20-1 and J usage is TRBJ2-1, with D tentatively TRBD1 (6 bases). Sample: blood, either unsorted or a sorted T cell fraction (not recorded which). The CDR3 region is CSARGDRPQHNEQFF. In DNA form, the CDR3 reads TGCAGTGCTAGAGGTGACAGGCCACAACACAATGAGCAGTTCTTC.